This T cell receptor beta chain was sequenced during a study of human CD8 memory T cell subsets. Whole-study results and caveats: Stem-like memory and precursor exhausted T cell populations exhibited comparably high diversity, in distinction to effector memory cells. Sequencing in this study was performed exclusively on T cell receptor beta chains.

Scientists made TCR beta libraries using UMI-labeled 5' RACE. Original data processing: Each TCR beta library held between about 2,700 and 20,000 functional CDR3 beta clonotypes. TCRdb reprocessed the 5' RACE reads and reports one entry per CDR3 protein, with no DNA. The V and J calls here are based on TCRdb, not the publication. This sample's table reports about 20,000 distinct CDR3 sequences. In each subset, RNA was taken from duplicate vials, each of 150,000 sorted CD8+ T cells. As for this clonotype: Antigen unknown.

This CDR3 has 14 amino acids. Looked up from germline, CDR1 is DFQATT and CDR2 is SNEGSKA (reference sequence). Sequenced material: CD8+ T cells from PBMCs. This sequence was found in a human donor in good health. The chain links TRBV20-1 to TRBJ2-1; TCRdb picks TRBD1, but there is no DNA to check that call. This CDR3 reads CSARALQGRNEQFF.